These 23 T cell receptor beta chains were sequenced from one sample in a study of shared clonotypes between healthy human individuals. Some clones are missing from TCRdb's copy, which holds only in-frame ones; the method was immunoSEQ multiplex PCR. This table holds approximately 2,300,000 clones, around 92% found once. Sequencing was performed on naive CD4+ T cells from PBMCs. Subset specified: CD45RA+ positively selected. The receptors here all came from a man between 18 and 35 years old in good health. Some clones in this sample may be carry-over from other donors' samples.

CDR3 region: CASSEVGLAGVATQYF. The CDR3 nucleotides are TGTGCCAGCAGTGAAGTAGGACTAGCGGGAGTAGCTACGCAGTATTTT. The chain carries TRBV6-1 and TRBJ2-3, with 13 bases lining up with TRBD2. Per germline, CDR1 MNHNS and CDR2 SASEGT. The CDR3 has 16 residues. Trimming at V came to 1 base and at J to 8 bases, leaving 6 bases not matched to a gene.

The chain recombines TRBV9 with TRBJ2-5; the D gene is possibly TRBD1 (6 bases). This CDR3 has 16 amino acids. Trimming stripped 3 bases from V and 3 bases from J, with 18 bases between. Germline-derived CDR1 and CDR2 are SGDLS and YYNGEE. The DNA of the CDR3 is TGTGCCAGCAGCGGAAGCAGGGGTTCGGTGGAAGAGACCCAGTACTTC. Protein product: CASSGSRGSVEETQYF.

The chain links TRBV7-2 to TRBJ1-2; possibly TRBD1 for D (5 bases). The CDR3 has 14 amino acids. CDR1 and CDR2 from the germline V gene are SGHTA and FQGNSA. V lost 2 bases and J 4 bases, leaving 11 bases between the germline ends. CDR3 nucleotides: TGTGCCAGCAGCTTAACAAGGGGAGCCTATGGCTACACCTTC. As protein: CASSLTRGAYGYTF.

The chain combines TRBV10-3 with TRBJ2-1; D might be TRBD2 (6 bases). The V end lost 4 bases, the J end lost 2 bases, and 15 bases lay between the germline ends. The CDR3 consists of 16 residues. CDR1 and CDR2 (germline): ENHRY, SYGVKD. The CDR3 region is CAISGRPGLAYNEQFF. CDR3 bases: TGTGCCATCAGTGGCCGACCGGGACTGGCCTACAATGAGCAGTTCTTC.

Remarks on this clone: Other DNA variants within this sample encode the same CDR3. The J gene is TRBJ2-7, the V gene TRBV19; D perhaps matches TRBD1 (5 bases). V lost 3 bases and J lost 4, with 10 bases in between. This CDR3 is built from 13 residues. In germline, CDR1 is LNHDA, CDR2 SQIVND (reference sequence). The CDR3 is CASSIDRTYEQYF. CDR3 sequence (DNA): TGTGCCAGTAGTATCGACAGAACTTACGAGCAGTACTTC.

About this clone itself: Other DNA sequences in this specimen translate into the identical CDR3. The chain combines TRBV18 with TRBJ2-5; D not certain. CDR1 is KGHSH, CDR2 LQKENI, per germline. Trimming pared 2 bases from V and 5 bases from J, leaving 9 bases between. This CDR3 comprises 13 residues. The CDR3 protein is CASSPGVGETQYF. The CDR3 DNA reads as TGTGCCAGCTCACCAGGCGTGGGGGAGACCCAGTACTTC.

This sequence joins TRBV28 and TRBJ2-7; 7 bases are a match to TRBD2. The CDR3 loop spans 17 amino acids. Germline trimming cut 3 bases from V and 3 bases from J; bases unmatched to any gene: 14. The germline gives CDR1 MDHEN, CDR2 SYDVKM. The CDR3 loop reads CASSFGGTITLVYEQYF. As DNA, the CDR3 is TGTGCCAGCAGTTTCGGCGGGACTATCACCCTGGTCTACGAGCAGTACTTC.

This chain connects TRBV19 to TRBJ2-1; D is uncertain. Trimming stripped 8 bases from V and 2 bases from J, with 16 bases between. From germline, CDR1 is LNHDA and CDR2 SQIVND (reference sequence). The CDR3 is 15 amino acids. As DNA, the CDR3 is TGTGCCAGTGGGGTGGGTTCCTTGGCCTACAATGAGCAGTTCTTC. Amino acid sequence: CASGVGSLAYNEQFF.

The chain links TRBV28 to TRBJ2-7; 8 bases fit TRBD1. The germline V gene encodes CDR1 MDHEN and CDR2 SYDVKM. CDR3 length: 15 amino acids. J lost 1 base, V lost 4 bases, and 6 bases had no gene match. The CDR3 DNA reads as TGTGCCAGCAGTTCGCAGGGACAGGCTTCCTACGAGCAGTACTTC. Its protein is CASSSQGQASYEQYF.

The genes are TRBV7-2 and TRBJ2-1, with D hard to call. The germline CDR1 and CDR2 sequences are SGHTA and FQGNSA. The CDR3 consists of 13 residues. Trimming removed 3 bases at V and 5 bases at J, with 8 bases between. The CDR3 is CASSFSRNNEQFF. The CDR3 DNA follows: TGTGCCAGCAGCTTCAGCCGAAACAATGAGCAGTTCTTC. The entire variable domain, with the rest obtained from reference TRBV7-2 and TRBJ2-1, is as follows: GAGVSQSPSNKVTEKGKDVELRCDPISGHTALYWYRQSLGQGLEFLIYFQGNSAPDKSGLPSDRFSAERTGGSVSTLTIQRTQQEDSAVYLCASSFSRNNEQFFGPGTRLTVL.

V and J are TRBV19 and TRBJ1-1, with 10 bases that match TRBD1. Germline lookup yields CDR1 LNHDA and CDR2 SQIVND (reference sequence). The CDR3 contains 20 residues. Germline trimming cut 1 base from V and 3 bases from J; bases unmatched to any gene: 17. The CDR3 nucleotides are TGTGCCAGTAGTATAGTAGGGGCTTTCCGGGGACAGGGGCCGGACACTGAAGCTTTCTTT. Protein: CASSIVGAFRGQGPDTEAFF.

The chain employs TRBV13 and TRBJ1-4, with 9 bases that match TRBD1. The CDR3 sequence is 17 residues long. V lost 3 bases to trimming and J lost 0 bases; unmatched junction nucleotides: 5. Germline V gives CDR1 PRHDT, CDR2 FYEKMQ (reference sequence). The CDR3 loop is CASSLGTGTATNEKLFF. The CDR3 coding sequence is TGTGCCAGCAGCTTGGGGACAGGGACTGCAACTAATGAAAAACTGTTTTTT.

This chain connects TRBV4-1 to TRBJ2-5; 12 positions agree with TRBD2. The DNA end lines up better with TRBJ2-7; the J call may be wrong. Germline CDR1 is MGHRA and CDR2 is YSYEKL. This CDR3 spans 15 amino acids. As DNA, the CDR3 is TGCGCCAGCAGCCAAGGGACTAGCGGGACCTACGAGCAGTACTTC. Translating gives CASSQGTSGTYEQYF.

This clone was detected only once. The J gene is TRBJ1-1, the V gene TRBV6-6; no firm D call. The CDR3 consists of 12 residues. Germline V lookup: CDR1 MNHNY, CDR2 SVGAGI (reference sequence). The V gene lost 7 bases and the J gene lost 6 bases, with 12 bases spanning the gap. CDR3 loop: CASTRSGAEAFF. The CDR3 DNA reads TGTGCCAGCACGCGGTCGGGCGCTGAAGCTTTCTTT.

The rearrangement uses TRBV5-6 and TRBJ2-1, with 7 bases matching TRBD2. J lost 2 bases, V lost 4 bases, and 9 bases had no gene match. CDR3 size: 16 residues. CDR1 is SGHDT and CDR2 is YYEEEE in the germline V gene. The CDR3, as DNA: TGTGCCAGCAGCCCTGGCCCCGGGACTACCTACAATGAGCAGTTCTTC. The encoded protein is CASSPGPGTTYNEQFF.

V usage is TRBV6-6 and J usage is TRBJ2-3; D is undetermined. The germline V gene has CDR1 MNHNY and CDR2 SVGAGI (reference sequence). With 6 bases removed from V and 5 bases from J, the gap between germline ends came to 3 bases. This CDR3 spans 10 amino acids. The CDR3 nucleotides read TGTGCCAGCAGCGGAGATACGCAGTATTTT. Protein: CASSGDTQYF.

This clone was counted once. This rearrangement joins TRBV2 to TRBJ2-6; perhaps TRBD1 as D (5 bases). This CDR3 region has 14 residues. Per germline, CDR1 SNHLY and CDR2 FYNNEI. V gave up 10 bases and J gave up 1 base, with 11 bases separating them. As DNA, the CDR3 is TGTGCCAAAACTACAGGATCTGGGGCCAACGTCCTGACTTTC. Translated, it gives CAKTTGSGANVLTF.

The CDR3 protein is CASGNRDTEYNEQFF. The DNA of the CDR3 is TGCGCCAGCGGGAACCGGGACACCGAATACAATGAGCAGTTCTTC. The chain has TRBV5-1 and TRBJ2-1, with a weak D call TRBD1 (6 bases). Trimming took off 7 bases at V and 4 bases at J, with 18 bases between the two ends. In germline, CDR1 is SGHRS, CDR2 YFSETQ. The CDR3 sequence is 15 residues long. Filled out from reference TRBV5-1 and TRBJ2-1, the complete variable domain reads KAGVTQTPRYLIKTRGQQVTLSCSPISGHRSVSWYQQTPGQGLQFLFEYFSETQRNKGNFPGRFSGRQFSNSRSEMNVSTLELGDSALYLCASGNRDTEYNEQFFGPGTRLTVL.

This chain connects TRBV2 to TRBJ2-5, with D unresolved. V gave up 8 bases and J gave up 0 bases, with 7 bases separating them. Germline lookup yields CDR1 SNHLY and CDR2 FYNNEI. CDR3 length: 12 residues. The CDR3 region is CASHYYQETQYF. In DNA form, the CDR3 reads TGTGCCAGCCACTACTACCAAGAGACCCAGTACTTC.

V gene TRBV30 combines with J gene TRBJ2-3; the D is unclear. The CDR3 consists of 13 residues. CDR1 is GTSNPN and CDR2 is SVGIG in the germline V gene (reference sequence). V lost 3 bases to trimming and J lost 0 bases, with 7 bases between them. In nucleotides, the CDR3 is TGTGCCTGGAGGCGACCTAGCACAGATACGCAGTATTTT. This codes for CAWRRPSTDTQYF.

V is TRBV7-9 and J is TRBJ1-2; 7 nucleotides agree with TRBD1. The germline V gene has CDR1 SEHNR and CDR2 FQNEAQ (reference sequence). Trimming removed 7 bases from V and 4 bases from J; junction bases left unmatched: 6. The CDR3 covers 13 residues. The CDR3 DNA follows: TGTGCCAGCATTGGGACAGCAGTCTATGGCTACACCTTC. Translation gives CASIGTAVYGYTF.

With regard to this clone: This specimen includes other DNA sequences encoding the same CDR3. The gene calls are TRBV28 and TRBJ2-5, with no clear D. Germline CDR1 MDHEN, CDR2 SYDVKM. V lost 2 bases and J lost 5, with 6 bases in between. CDR3 size: 12 residues. CDR3 sequence reads: CASSLEGETQYF. The CDR3 DNA follows: TGTGCCAGCAGTTTAGAAGGGGAGACCCAGTACTTC. Combining the CDR3 with reference TRBV28 and TRBJ2-5 gives the whole variable domain DVKVTQSSRYLVKRTGEKVFLECVQDMDHENMFWYRQDPGLGLRLIYFSYDVKMKEKGDIPEGYSVSREKKERFSLILESASTNQTSMYLCASSLEGETQYFGPGTRLLVL.

This chain joins TRBV28 and TRBJ2-3; the D gene is possibly TRBD2 (6 bases). The CDR3 has 15 residues. Per germline, CDR1 MDHEN and CDR2 SYDVKM. Deletions cut 3 bases from V and 0 bases from J, with 10 bases between. This chain's CDR3 is CASSFGGVSTDTQYF. In nucleotides, the CDR3 is TGTGCCAGCAGTTTTGGCGGGGTTAGCACAGATACGCAGTATTTT.